This passage covers 23 T cell receptor beta chains from one sample sequenced in a study of OX40 agonist ivuxolimab in advanced cancers. Clones were read by immunoSEQ multiplex PCR, and TCRdb kept only the in-frame ones, dropping some. The sample records more than 50,000 clones, 94% being singletons. Sample: CD4+ or CD8+ T cells sorted from blood, taken in a trial of the OX40 agonist ivuxolimab. Receptor source: an adult with an advanced solid tumor such as melanoma, head and neck, liver or kidney cancer.

This rearrangement joins TRBV7-9 to TRBJ2-1; 14 positions match TRBD2. CDR1 and CDR2 (germline): SEHNR, FQNEAQ (reference sequence). V lost 6 bases to trimming and J lost 5 bases; unmatched junction nucleotides: 3. CDR3 size: 15 residues. The CDR3 reads CASSPGLAGDNEQFF. The CDR3 DNA follows: TGTGCCAGCAGTCCGGGACTAGCGGGAGACAATGAGCAGTTCTTC.

The chain uses TRBV7-9 and TRBJ2-7, with a possible D match to TRBD1 (6 bases). Trimming left V 3 bases short and J 6 bases short, with 12 bases between. The CDR3 contains 13 residues. The germline V gene encodes CDR1 SEHNR and CDR2 FQNEAQ (reference sequence). CDR3 in amino acids: CASSFGQTGEQYF. CDR3 bases: TGTGCCAGCAGCTTTGGACAGACAGGCGAGCAGTACTTC.

This chain links TRBV11-2 with TRBJ2-1, with 10 bases identical to TRBD2. Germline trimming cut 2 bases from V and 4 bases from J; bases unmatched to any gene: 2. The CDR3 runs to 15 residues. CDR1 and CDR2 (germline): SGHAT, FQNNGV. The CDR3 loop is CASSLQAGGYNEQFF. The CDR3, as DNA: TGTGCCAGCAGCTTACAAGCGGGAGGGTACAATGAGCAGTTCTTC.

The table lists this clone with a count of one. CDR3 bases: TGTGCCAGCAGTTTCAGCGGGGGGACTCAAGGCTACACCTTC. Its protein product is CASSFSGGTQGYTF. The chain joins TRBV27 to TRBJ1-2; a possible D gene is TRBD1 (5 bases). V was trimmed by 3 bases and J by 8 bases, leaving 16 bases between them. The CDR3 has 14 residues. Germline V gives CDR1 MNHEY, CDR2 SMNVEV (reference sequence).

The rearrangement joins TRBV7-9 to TRBJ1-2; D is perhaps TRBD1 (6 bases). V was pared by 1 base and J by 8 bases, with 14 bases between. The CDR3 consists of 14 residues. Looked up from germline, CDR1 is SEHNR and CDR2 is FQNEAQ (reference sequence). The CDR3 nucleotides are TGTGCCAGCAGCTTAGGTTCAGGGGTAGGAGGCTACACCTTC. Its protein product is CASSLGSGVGGYTF. Full variable domain (outside the CDR3, taken from reference TRBV7-9 and TRBJ1-2): DTGVSQNPRHKITKRGQNVTFRCDPISEHNRLYWYRQTLGQGPEFLTYFQNEAQLEKSRLLSDRFSAERPKGSFSTLEIQRTEQGDSAMYLCASSLGSGVGGYTFGSGTRLTVV.

This clone was recorded only once. The chain recombines TRBV4-3 with TRBJ1-4, with 8 bases matching TRBD1. This CDR3 region has 16 residues. J was trimmed by 3 bases and V by 3 bases; bases with no gene match: 6. The V gene's germline CDR1 is LGHNA and CDR2 YSLEER. CDR3 region: CASSQATGVANEKLFF. The CDR3 nucleotides read TGCGCCAGCAGCCAGGCGACAGGGGTGGCTAATGAAAAACTGTTTTTT.

The chain uses TRBV5-5 and TRBJ2-1; D assignment may be TRBD1 or TRBD2 (5 bases each). V shed 3 bases and J shed 2 bases, with 15 bases lying between them. CDR3 length equals 16 residues. CDR1 and CDR2 (germline): SGHKS, YYEKEE (reference sequence). CDR3 sequence: CASSYFRQGAYNEQFF. CDR3 nucleotide sequence: TGTGCCAGCAGCTATTTCCGGCAGGGAGCCTACAATGAGCAGTTCTTC. Together with reference TRBV5-5 and TRBJ2-1, the CDR3 gives the full variable domain: DAGVTQSPTHLIKTRGQQVTLRCSPISGHKSVSWYQQVLGQGPQFIFQYYEKEERGRGNFPDRFSARQFPNYSSELNVNALLLGDSALYLCASSYFRQGAYNEQFFGPGTRLTVL.

The rearrangement joins TRBV9 to TRBJ2-3; 8 bases fit TRBD1. CDR3 size: 16 residues. Germline CDR1 SGDLS, CDR2 YYNGEE. With 2 bases clipped from V and 5 bases from J, the junction kept 10 bases outside the gene matches. The CDR3: CASSVDGQGRRDTQYF. In DNA form, the CDR3 reads TGTGCCAGCAGCGTCGACGGACAGGGTCGGAGAGATACGCAGTATTTT.

The chain has TRBV11-3 and TRBJ1-1; D is uncertain. The CDR3 sequence is 15 residues long. Looked up from germline, CDR1 is SGHNT and CDR2 is YENEEA. Trimming left V 0 bases short and J 0 bases short, with 8 bases between. The CDR3 reads CASSLDPTVNTEAFF. For the CDR3, the DNA is TGTGCCAGCAGCTTAGATCCGACGGTGAACACTGAAGCTTTCTTT.

This clone was found once. The chain employs TRBV27 and TRBJ1-2, with unresolved D. This CDR3 is built from 13 residues. In germline, CDR1 is MNHEY, CDR2 SMNVEV (reference sequence). V lost 8 bases, J lost 2 bases, and 12 bases lay in between. DNA for the CDR3: TGTGCCAGCGGCCCGGCCGGGAACTATGGCTACACCTTC. Encoded protein: CASGPAGNYGYTF.

The CDR3 nucleotides read TGTGCCAGCAGCCCGGCGGGGGGGCGCACCACAGATACGCAGTATTTT. It codes for CASSPAGGRTTDTQYF. The chain employs TRBV4-2 and TRBJ2-3, with 9 bases fitting TRBD2. The germline CDR1 and CDR2 sequences are LGHNA and YNFKEQ. V was clipped by 4 bases and J by 2 bases; unmatched bases: 7. CDR3 length: 16 amino acids.

The chain recombines TRBV7-9 with TRBJ1-3; a possible D gene is TRBD1 (5 bases). From germline, CDR1 is SEHNR and CDR2 FQNEAQ (reference sequence). With 2 bases removed from V and 0 bases from J, the gap between germline ends came to 8 bases. The CDR3 runs to 15 residues. The CDR3 loop reads CASSLSGTSGNTIYF. DNA of the CDR3: TGTGCCAGCAGCTTATCCGGGACCTCTGGAAACACCATATATTTT.

The chain carries TRBV6-5 and TRBJ2-7; 10 bases are a match to TRBD2. The CDR3 is made up of 14 amino acids. The germline gives CDR1 MNHEY, CDR2 SVGAGI. V trimming: 7 bases; J trimming: 5 bases; junction bases outside the gene matches: 8. This CDR3 reads CASMLAGGSHEQYF. The CDR3 DNA sequence: TGTGCCAGCATGTTAGCGGGAGGATCCCACGAGCAGTACTTC.

CDR3 region: CASTMVANNEQFF. CDR3 nucleotides: TGTGCCAGCACGATGGTAGCTAACAATGAGCAGTTCTTC. The chain uses TRBV6-5 and TRBJ2-1; D is unresolved. The CDR3 sequence is 13 residues long. Germline-derived CDR1 and CDR2 are MNHEY and SVGAGI. V lost 7 bases, J lost 5 bases, and 12 bases lay in between.

The chain joins TRBV15 to TRBJ2-1; no definite D call. The CDR3 is 11 residues long. The germline V and J ends were trimmed by 1 base and 8 bases, with 3 bases remaining between them. Germline-derived CDR1 and CDR2 are LNHNV and YYDKDF (reference sequence). The CDR3 DNA reads as TGTGCCACCAGCAGAGTTGATGAGCAGTTCTTC. This translates into CATSRVDEQFF. The complete variable domain, with remaining parts taken from reference TRBV15 and TRBJ2-1, reads DAMVIQNPRYQVTQFGKPVTLSCSQTLNHNVMYWYQQKSSQAPKLLFHYYDKDFNNEADTPDNFQSRRPNTSFCFLDIRSPGLGDTAMYLCATSRVDEQFFGPGTRLTVL.

The chain joins TRBV13 to TRBJ2-3, with 8 bases identical to TRBD2. Trimming at V came to 5 bases and at J to 5 bases, leaving 9 bases not matched to a gene. This CDR3 region has 15 residues. Germline CDR1 is PRHDT and CDR2 is FYEKMQ (reference sequence). This CDR3 reads CASSPLQREIDTQYF. DNA of the CDR3: TGTGCCAGCAGCCCCCTTCAGCGGGAGATAGATACGCAGTATTTT.

V usage is TRBV9 and J usage is TRBJ1-2, with a weak D call TRBD1 (5 bases). The length of the CDR3 is 14 residues. Trimming stripped 2 bases from V and 1 base from J, with 9 bases between. CDR1 and CDR2 from the germline V gene are SGDLS and YYNGEE. CDR3 amino acids: CASSVGQSNYGYTF. CDR3 coding DNA: TGTGCCAGCAGCGTTGGACAAAGTAACTATGGCTACACCTTC.

The chain has TRBV5-6 and TRBJ1-5; maybe TRBD1 (6 bases). From germline, CDR1 is SGHDT and CDR2 YYEEEE. This CDR3 contains 14 residues. With 3 bases removed from V and 3 bases from J, the gap between germline ends came to 10 bases. The CDR3 region is CASSSGQTNQPQHF. DNA for the CDR3: TGTGCCAGCAGCTCAGGACAGACCAATCAGCCCCAGCATTTT.

The CDR3 loop reads CASSSWPPDNEQFF. The CDR3 DNA is TGTGCCAGCAGCTCGTGGCCACCCGACAATGAGCAGTTCTTC. This chain joins TRBV7-2 and TRBJ2-1, with D uncertain. From germline, CDR1 is SGHTA and CDR2 FQGNSA. This CDR3 comprises 14 residues. Trimming shortened V by 4 bases and J by 5 bases, and 12 bases separated the two germline ends.

The V and J genes are TRBV4-2 and TRBJ2-1, with 7 bases lining up with TRBD2. After removal of 3 bases from V and 8 bases from J, the junction contained 10 bases not matched to a gene. The CDR3 length is 15 residues. CDR1 is LGHNA and CDR2 is YNFKEQ in the germline V gene. The CDR3 sequence is CASSQGRASFDEQFF. The CDR3 DNA reads as TGTGCCAGCAGCCAGGGGAGGGCTAGTTTCGATGAGCAGTTCTTC.

The chain couples TRBV15 to TRBJ2-6, with 12 bases fitting TRBD2. Germline values: CDR1 LNHNV, CDR2 YYDKDF (reference sequence). V gave up 3 bases and J gave up 4 bases; unmatched junction bases: 10. CDR3 size: 19 residues. The CDR3 protein is CATSSGLASGRAGANVLTF. CDR3 sequence (DNA): TGTGCCACCAGCAGTGGGTTGGCTAGCGGGAGGGCAGGGGCCAACGTCCTGACTTTC.

This clone came up once. This chain links TRBV27 with TRBJ2-5, with 9 bases that match TRBD2. The CDR3 covers 17 residues. Germline V gene data show CDR1 as MNHEY and CDR2 as SMNVEV (reference sequence). The V and J ends lost 8 bases and 1 base, in that order; junction bases with no gene match: 14. CDR3 in DNA: TGTGCCAGCCTTCCCTTGGGGAGCGGGAGGTCCCAAGAGACCCAGTACTTC. This gives the protein CASLPLGSGRSQETQYF.

The genes are TRBV18 and TRBJ1-1; D is uncertain. This CDR3 is 15 amino acids long. V lost 2 bases and J lost 4, with 14 bases in between. CDR1 and CDR2 (germline): KGHSH, LQKENI. The CDR3 spells CASSPAAAAGTEAFF. DNA for the CDR3: TGTGCCAGCTCACCAGCGGCCGCGGCTGGCACTGAAGCTTTCTTT.